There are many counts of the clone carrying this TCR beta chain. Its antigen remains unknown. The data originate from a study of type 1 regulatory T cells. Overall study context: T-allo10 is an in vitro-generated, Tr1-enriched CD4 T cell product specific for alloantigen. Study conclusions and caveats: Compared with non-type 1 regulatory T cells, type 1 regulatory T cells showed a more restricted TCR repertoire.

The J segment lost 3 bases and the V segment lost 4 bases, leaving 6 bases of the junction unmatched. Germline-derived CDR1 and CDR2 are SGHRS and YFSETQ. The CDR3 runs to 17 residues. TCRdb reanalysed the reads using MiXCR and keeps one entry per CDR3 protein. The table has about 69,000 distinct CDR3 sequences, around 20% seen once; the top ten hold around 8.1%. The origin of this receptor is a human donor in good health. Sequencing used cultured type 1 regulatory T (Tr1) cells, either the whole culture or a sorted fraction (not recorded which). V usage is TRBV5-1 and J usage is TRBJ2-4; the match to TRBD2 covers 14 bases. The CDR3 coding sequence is TGCGCCAGCAGCCTGGGGACTAGCGGGAGTGGCAAAAACATTCAGTACTTC. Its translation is CASSLGTSGSGKNIQYF.